This paragraph reports one T cell receptor (beta chain). This entry comes from a study of control samples from healthy donors and cancer patients. Clones were sequenced by immunoSEQ multiplex PCR, and TCRdb holds only the in-frame ones, with some missing. Of about 250,000 clones in the sample, over 70% were seen once. With V trimmed by 5 bases and J by 4 bases, 6 bases remained unmatched. Germline loops: CDR1 SGHRS, CDR2 YFSETQ. This CDR3 spans 14 amino acids. Source material: PBMCs. V and J are TRBV5-1 and TRBJ2-1; 7 nucleotides align to TRBD1. The TCR comes from a woman between 55 and 75 years old with lung cancer. The CDR3 DNA reads TGCGCCAGCAGTGAGGGACAGACTTACAATGAGCAGTTCTTC. Its protein is CASSEGQTYNEQFF.